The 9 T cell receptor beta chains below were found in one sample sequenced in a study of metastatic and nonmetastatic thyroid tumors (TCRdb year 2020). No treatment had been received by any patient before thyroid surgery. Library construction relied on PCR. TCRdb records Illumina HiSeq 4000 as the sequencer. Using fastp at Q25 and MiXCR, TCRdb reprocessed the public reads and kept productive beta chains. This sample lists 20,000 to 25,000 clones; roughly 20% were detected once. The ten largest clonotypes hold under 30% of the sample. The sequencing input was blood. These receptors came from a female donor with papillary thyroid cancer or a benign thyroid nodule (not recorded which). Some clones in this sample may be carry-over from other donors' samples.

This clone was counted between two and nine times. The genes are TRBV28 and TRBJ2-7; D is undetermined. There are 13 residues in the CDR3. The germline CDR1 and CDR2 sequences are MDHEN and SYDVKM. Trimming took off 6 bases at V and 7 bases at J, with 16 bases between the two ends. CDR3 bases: TGTGCCAGCAGCCCTATTGGTTCCCAGGAGCAGTACTTC. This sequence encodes CASSPIGSQEQYF.

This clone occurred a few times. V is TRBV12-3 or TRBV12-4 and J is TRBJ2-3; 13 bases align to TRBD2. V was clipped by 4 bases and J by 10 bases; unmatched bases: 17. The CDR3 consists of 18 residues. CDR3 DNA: TGTGCCAGCAGTTCTGGGACTAGCGGGACGTGGGGAGGGGATGCGCAGTATTTT. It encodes CASSSGTSGTWGGDAQYF.

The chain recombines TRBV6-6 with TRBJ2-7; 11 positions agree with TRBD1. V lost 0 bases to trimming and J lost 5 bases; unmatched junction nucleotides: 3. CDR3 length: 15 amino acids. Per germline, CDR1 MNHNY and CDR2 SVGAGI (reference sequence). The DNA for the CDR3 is TGTGCCAGCAGTTACTCGGGACAGGGGGGCCACGAGCAGTACTTC. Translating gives CASSYSGQGGHEQYF.

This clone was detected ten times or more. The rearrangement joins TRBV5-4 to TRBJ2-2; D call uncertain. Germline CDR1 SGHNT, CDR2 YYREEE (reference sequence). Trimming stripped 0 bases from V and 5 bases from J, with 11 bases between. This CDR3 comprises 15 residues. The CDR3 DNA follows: TGTGCCAGCAGCTTGGGGCTAGGAAAAACCGGGGAGCTGTTTTTT. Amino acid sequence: CASSLGLGKTGELFF. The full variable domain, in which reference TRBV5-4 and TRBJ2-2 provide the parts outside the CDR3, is ETGVTQSPTHLIKTRGQQVTLRCSSQSGHNTVSWYQQALGQGPQFIFQYYREEENGRGNFPPRFSGLQFPNYSSELNVNALELDDSALYLCASSLGLGKTGELFFGEGSRLTVL.

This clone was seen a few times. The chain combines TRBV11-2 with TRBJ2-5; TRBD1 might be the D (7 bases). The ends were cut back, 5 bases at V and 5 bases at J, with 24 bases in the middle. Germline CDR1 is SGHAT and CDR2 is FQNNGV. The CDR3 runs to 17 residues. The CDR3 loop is CASSLLFIGGGAETQYF. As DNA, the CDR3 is TGTGCCAGCAGCCTTTTATTCATCGGAGGGGGCGCGGAGACCCAGTACTTC.

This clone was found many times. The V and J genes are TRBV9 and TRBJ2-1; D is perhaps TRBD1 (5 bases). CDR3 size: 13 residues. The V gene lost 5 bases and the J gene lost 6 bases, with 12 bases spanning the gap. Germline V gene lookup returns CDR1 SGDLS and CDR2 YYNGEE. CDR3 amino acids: CASSTGHLNEQFF. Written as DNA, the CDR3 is TGTGCCAGCAGTACAGGACATCTCAATGAGCAGTTCTTC.

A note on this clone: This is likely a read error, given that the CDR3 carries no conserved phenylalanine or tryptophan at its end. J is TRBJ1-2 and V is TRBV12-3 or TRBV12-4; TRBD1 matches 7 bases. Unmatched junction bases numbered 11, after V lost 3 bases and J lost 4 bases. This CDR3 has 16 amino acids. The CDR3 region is CASSFGRGGTGYGYTL. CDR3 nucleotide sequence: TGTGCCAGCAGTTTTGGGAGAGGGGGCACCGGCTATGGCTACACCTTA.

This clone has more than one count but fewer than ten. CDR3 coding DNA: TGTGCCTGGAGATTGGGGAACACCGGGGAGCTGTTTTTT. Translating it yields CAWRLGNTGELFF. The chain links TRBV30 to TRBJ2-2, with D hard to call. The CDR3 is made up of 13 amino acids. V was trimmed by 3 bases and J by 1 base, leaving 6 bases between them. CDR1 is GTSNPN, CDR2 SVGIG, per germline (reference sequence).

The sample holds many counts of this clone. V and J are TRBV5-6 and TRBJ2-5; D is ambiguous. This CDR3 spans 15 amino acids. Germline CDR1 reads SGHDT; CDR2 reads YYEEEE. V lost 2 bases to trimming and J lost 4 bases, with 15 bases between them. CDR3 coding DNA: TGTGCCAGCAGCTTCGTCTTAGGAGCACTAGAGACCCAGTACTTC. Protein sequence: CASSFVLGALETQYF.